These T cell receptor beta chains were read from a single sample in a study of CD8 T cells in ankylosing spondylitis. TCRdb re-analysed the 5' RACE reads in MiXCR, keeping a single row per CDR3 protein. The table has 700,000 to 1,000,000 distinct CDR3 sequences, 10% to 15% seen once. What was sequenced was blood, either unsorted or a sorted T cell fraction (not recorded which). The receptors shown here come from a male donor with ankylosing spondylitis. CDR3s include the opening cysteine and the closing phenylalanine or tryptophan. The D gene is left open where the match is weak. Expanded clones are given a class, and other clones once, few, many or no size at all.

NA	TRBV5-6	TRBJ2-3	NA	CASSLPLTDTQYF	TGTGCCAGCAGCCTCCCTTTAACAGATACGCAGTATTTT
many	TRBV29-1	TRBJ2-2	NA	CSVGLGINTGELFF	TGCAGCGTTGGTTTGGGGATTAACACCGGGGAGCTGTTTTTT
NA	TRBV11-2	TRBJ1-6	TRBD1	CASSLEPRPGTGTPLHF	TGTGCCAGCAGCTTAGAACCGCGCCCTGGGACAGGGACACCCCTCCACTTT
NA	TRBV29-1	TRBJ2-3	TRBD2	CSERGGGSTDTQYF	TGCAGCGAGAGAGGCGGGGGGAGCACAGATACGCAGTATTTT
NA	TRBV4-2	TRBJ2-7	NA	CASSQERVSEQYF	TGTGCCAGCAGCCAAGAAAGGGTTTCCGAGCAGTACTTC
NA	TRBV20-1	TRBJ1-2	TRBD1	CSAKRTGRNYGYTF	TGCAGTGCTAAGCGGACAGGGAGGAACTATGGCTACACCTTC
once	TRBV15	TRBJ1-5	NA	CATSRDTGTQPQHF	TGTGCCACCAGCAGAGACACCGGGACTCAGCCCCAGCATTTT
NA	TRBV20-1	TRBJ2-6	NA	CSAQTTGVSGANVLTF	TGCAGTGCTCAGACTACGGGGGTCTCTGGGGCCAACGTCCTGACTTTC
NA	TRBV12-3/TRBV12-4	TRBJ2-7	NA	CASSFTEPYEQYF	TGTGCCAGCAGTTTTACTGAGCCCTACGAGCAGTACTTC
many	TRBV29-1	TRBJ2-1	NA	CSAPPRPSQRNNEQFF	TGCAGCGCTCCACCCCGCCCCTCCCAACGGAACAATGAGCAGTTCTTC
NA	TRBV7-2	TRBJ2-1	NA	CASSLEGAREQFF	TGTGCCAGCAGCTTAGAAGGAGCGCGTGAGCAGTTCTTC
few	TRBV3-1	TRBJ2-5	NA	CASSQSGRNIETQYF	TGTGCCAGCAGCCAAAGTGGGAGAAACATAGAGACCCAGTACTTC
few	TRBV29-1	TRBJ1-2	NA	CSGGLGIGYTF	TGCAGCGGGGGACTGGGGATAGGCTACACCTTC
NA	TRBV30	TRBJ2-5	NA	CAWSSEGTLKETQYF	TGTGCCTGGAGTAGTGAGGGGACTTTAAAAGAGACCCAGTACTTC
many	TRBV4-1	TRBJ2-2	TRBD2	CASSLPGLAGMNTGELFF	TGCGCCAGCAGCCTTCCGGGACTAGCGGGGATGAACACCGGGGAGCTGTTTTTT
few	TRBV20-1	TRBJ2-7	TRBD1	CSARRTGVEQYF	TGCAGTGCTAGGCGGACAGGGGTTGAGCAGTACTTC
NA	TRBV6-1	TRBJ2-1	NA	CASSDERGGEQFF	TGTGCCAGCAGTGATGAAAGGGGAGGTGAGCAGTTCTTC
NA	TRBV5-1	TRBJ2-5	TRBD2	CASSPGTSGIETQYF	TGCGCCAGCAGCCCAGGGACTAGCGGGATCGAGACCCAGTACTTC
NA	TRBV4-3	TRBJ2-7	NA	CASSQDTGWASYEQYF	TGCGCCAGCAGCCAAGATACGGGGTGGGCCTCCTACGAGCAGTACTTC
many	TRBV29-1	TRBJ2-3	TRBD1	CSAGGRGPDTQYF	TGCAGCGCAGGGGGCAGGGGGCCAGATACGCAGTATTTT